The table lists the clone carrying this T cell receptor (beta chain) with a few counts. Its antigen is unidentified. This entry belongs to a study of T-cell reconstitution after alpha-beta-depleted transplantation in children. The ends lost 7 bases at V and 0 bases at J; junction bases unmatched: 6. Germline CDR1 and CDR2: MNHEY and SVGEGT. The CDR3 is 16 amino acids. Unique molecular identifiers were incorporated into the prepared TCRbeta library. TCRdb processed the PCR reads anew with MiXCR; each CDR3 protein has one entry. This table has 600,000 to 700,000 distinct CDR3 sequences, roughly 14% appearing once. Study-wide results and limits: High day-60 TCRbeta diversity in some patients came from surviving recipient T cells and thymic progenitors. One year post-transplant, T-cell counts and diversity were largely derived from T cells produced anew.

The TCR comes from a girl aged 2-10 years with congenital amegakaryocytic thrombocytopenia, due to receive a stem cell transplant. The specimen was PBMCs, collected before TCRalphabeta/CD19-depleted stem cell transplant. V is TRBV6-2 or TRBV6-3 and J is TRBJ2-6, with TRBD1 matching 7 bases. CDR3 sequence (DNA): TGTGCCAGCACAGGGGGAACTTCCTCTGGGGCCAACGTCCTGACTTTC. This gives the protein CASTGGTSSGANVLTF.